This T cell receptor (beta chain) was sequenced for a study of T cell responses to AZD1222 COVID-19 vaccine. As for the study in general: Researchers grouped second doses given at about 4 or about 12 weeks into one pool. Overall study results and limits: Donors were largely white British and mainly female; clonal diversity was possibly underestimated. There were repertoire samples only from the period after the peak T cell response. Rises in breadth and depth of Spike-specific TCRs came after two AZD1222 doses.

This clone showed up just once. Its matching antigen is unknown. TCRdb keeps only in-frame clones here, not all; method: immunoSEQ multiplex PCR. The data contain fewer than 150,000 clones, over 65% of them singletons. V was pared by 4 bases and J by 7 bases, with 14 bases between. Germline V CDR1 and CDR2: SNHLY, FYNNEI. This CDR3 is built from 15 residues. V and J are TRBV2 and TRBJ1-6; TRBD1 might be the D (5 bases). This receptor was taken from an adult in good health. Sample: peripheral blood, taken on day 0 of AZD1222 vaccination. The CDR3 protein is CASSGDGRPNSPLHF. DNA of the CDR3: TGTGCCAGCAGTGGGGACGGACGGCCAAATTCACCCCTCCACTTT.